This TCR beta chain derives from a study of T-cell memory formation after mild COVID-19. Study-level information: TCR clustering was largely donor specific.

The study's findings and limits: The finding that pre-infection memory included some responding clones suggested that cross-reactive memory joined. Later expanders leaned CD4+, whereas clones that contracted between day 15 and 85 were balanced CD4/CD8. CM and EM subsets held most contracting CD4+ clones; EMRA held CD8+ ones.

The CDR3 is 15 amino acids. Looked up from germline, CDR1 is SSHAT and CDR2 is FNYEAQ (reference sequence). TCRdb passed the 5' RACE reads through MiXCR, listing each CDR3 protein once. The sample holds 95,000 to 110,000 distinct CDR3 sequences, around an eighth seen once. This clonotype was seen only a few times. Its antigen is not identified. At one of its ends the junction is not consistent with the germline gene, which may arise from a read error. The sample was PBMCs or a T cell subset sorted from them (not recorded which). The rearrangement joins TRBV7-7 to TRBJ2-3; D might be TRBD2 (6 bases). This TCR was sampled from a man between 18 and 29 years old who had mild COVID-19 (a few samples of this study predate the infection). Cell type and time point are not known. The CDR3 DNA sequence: TGTGCTAGCAGCCCGGGACTCTCGAGCACAGATACGCAGTATTTT. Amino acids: CASSPGLSSTDTQYF.